The 2 T cell receptor beta chains below were found in one sample sequenced in a study of blood T cell repertoires in COVID-19. Generated by immunoSEQ multiplex PCR, the TCRdb table keeps only in-frame clones and is missing some. Seen here are tens of thousands of clones, about 80% observed once, and the top ten hold about 20%. Specimen: peripheral blood. The receptors stem from a man in his 70s who had recovered from COVID-19.

This rearrangement joins TRBV7-2 to TRBJ1-2; 7 bases match TRBD1. CDR1 and CDR2 (germline): SGHTA, FQGNSA. There are 14 residues in the CDR3. V lost 5 bases to trimming and J lost 4 bases; unmatched junction nucleotides: 7. CDR3 DNA: TGTGCCAGCAGCAGTGACAGGGATTCCTATGGCTACACCTTC. Protein sequence: CASSSDRDSYGYTF.

The rearrangement uses TRBV18 and TRBJ1-2, with D possibly TRBD1 on 5 matching bases. The CDR3 is 13 residues long. Germline assignment: CDR1 KGHSH and CDR2 LQKENI. V gave up 2 bases and J gave up 5 bases, with 9 bases separating them. CDR3 in amino acids: CASSPGAGYGYTF. The CDR3 coding sequence is TGTGCCAGCTCACCAGGGGCCGGGTATGGCTACACCTTC.